This TCR beta chain was sequenced in a study of response to subunit inactivated influenza vaccine. In germline, CDR1 is SEHNR, CDR2 FQNEAQ (reference sequence). The V gene lost 4 bases and the J gene lost 4 bases, with 18 bases spanning the gap. The CDR3 has 16 residues. Study outcomes and limitations: It was the authors' suggestion that each seasonal influenza vaccination recruits few new T cells.

About this clonotype itself: Its specificity is not known.

TCRdb reanalysed the RT-PCR reads using MiXCR and keeps one entry per CDR3 protein. The sample has 700,000 to 800,000 distinct CDR3 sequences; less than 20% are singletons. The sequencing used PBMCs from blood, collected 4 to 6 days after vaccination. The V gene is TRBV7-9, the J gene TRBJ2-3; tentatively, D is TRBD1 (6 bases). The origin of this receptor is a man aged 50 or older who received an inactivated influenza vaccine. Here the CDR3 DNA reads TGTGCCAGCAGCTCCGCTACAGGGTACGGAGCAGATACGCAGTATTTT. This gives the protein CASSSATGYGADTQYF.